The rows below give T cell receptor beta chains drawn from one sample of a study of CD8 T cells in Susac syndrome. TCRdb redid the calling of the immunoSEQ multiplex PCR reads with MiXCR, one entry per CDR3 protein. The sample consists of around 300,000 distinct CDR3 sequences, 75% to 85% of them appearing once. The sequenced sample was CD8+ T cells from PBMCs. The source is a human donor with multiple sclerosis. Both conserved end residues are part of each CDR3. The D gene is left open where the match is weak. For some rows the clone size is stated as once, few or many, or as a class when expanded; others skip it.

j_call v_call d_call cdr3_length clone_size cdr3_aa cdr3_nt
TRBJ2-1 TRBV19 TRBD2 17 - CASSWPLREGLFNEQFF TGTGCCAGTAGTTGGCCTTTGCGGGAGGGACTCTTCAATGAGCAGTTCTTC
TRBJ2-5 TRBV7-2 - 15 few CASSLNLLVQETQYF TGTGCCAGCAGCTTAAACCTGTTAGTACAAGAGACCCAGTACTTC
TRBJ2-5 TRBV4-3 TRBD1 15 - CASSQDQGVGETQYF TGCGCCAGCAGCCAAGATCAGGGGGTGGGCGAGACCCAGTACTTC
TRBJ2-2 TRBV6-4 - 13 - CASSDLRAGELFF TGTGCCAGCAGTGACCTCAGGGCCGGGGAGCTGTTTTTT
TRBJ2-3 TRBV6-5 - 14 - CASSYSEGTDTQYF TGTGCCAGCAGTTACTCTGAGGGCACAGATACGCAGTATTTT
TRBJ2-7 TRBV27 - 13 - CASSPLAFYEQYF TGTGCCAGCAGCCCACTAGCCTTCTACGAGCAGTACTTC
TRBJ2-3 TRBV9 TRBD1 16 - CASSVEGATSTDTQYF TGTGCCAGCAGCGTAGAGGGGGCCACTAGCACAGATACGCAGTATTTT
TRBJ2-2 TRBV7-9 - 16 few CASTVGILDPTPELFF TGTGCCAGCACTGTAGGAATTTTGGACCCCACTCCGGAGCTGTTTTTT
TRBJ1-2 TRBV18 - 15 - CASSPIKQDINGYTF TGTGCCAGCTCACCAATCAAGCAGGACATAAACGGCTACACCTTC
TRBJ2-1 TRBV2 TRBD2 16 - CASRGLADGSYNEQFF TGTGCCAGCAGGGGACTAGCGGATGGTTCCTACAATGAGCAGTTCTTC
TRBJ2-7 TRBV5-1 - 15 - CASSLRGTPTYEQYF TGCGCCAGCAGCTTAAGGGGGACCCCCACCTACGAGCAGTACTTC
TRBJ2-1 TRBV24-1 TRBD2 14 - CATGLAGEYNEQFF TGTGCCACCGGGCTAGCGGGGGAATACAATGAGCAGTTCTTC
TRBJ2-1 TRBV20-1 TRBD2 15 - CSARLAGKTVNEQFF TGCAGTGCTAGACTAGCGGGAAAGACGGTCAATGAGCAGTTCTTC
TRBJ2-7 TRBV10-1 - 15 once CASRNPGQLFHEQYF TGCGCCAGCAGAAACCCCGGACAGTTGTTCCACGAGCAGTACTTC
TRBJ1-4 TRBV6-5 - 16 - CASSYSWVRGNEKLFF TGTGCCAGCAGTTACTCGTGGGTCCGGGGTAATGAAAAACTGTTTTTT
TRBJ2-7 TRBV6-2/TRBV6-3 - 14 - CASSYFGGAYEQYF TGTGCCAGCAGTTACTTTGGCGGGGCCTACGAGCAGTACTTC
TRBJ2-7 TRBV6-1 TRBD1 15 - CASSAGTGFPYEQYF TGTGCCAGCAGCGCAGGGACAGGGTTCCCCTACGAGCAGTACTTC
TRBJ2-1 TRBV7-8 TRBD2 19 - CASSNGLAGAGAGYNEQFF TGTGCCAGCAGCAACGGTCTAGCGGGAGCGGGGGCTGGCTACAATGAGCAGTTCTTC
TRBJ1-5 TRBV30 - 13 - CAWTDGGDQPQHF TGTGCCTGGACCGACGGGGGGGATCAGCCCCAGCATTTT